This T cell receptor (beta chain) was identified during a study of blood T cell repertoires in COVID-19. In the study overall: COVID-19 samples, acute and convalescent, were from the United States, Italy and Spain. PBMCs, B-cell-depleted T cells, or T cells were the source of the cDNA or gDNA that made up the material.

Authors' data handling: Estimated nucleated cell counts came from reference gene primer amplification. Here immunoSEQ multiplex PCR was the method, and the copy in TCRdb shows in-frame clones only, minus some. The DNA was the basis for D and trimming; V, J and clone size are from that table. The sample yields 450,000 to 500,000 clones, approximately 85% seen once. Per the germline V gene, CDR1 is SGHRS and CDR2 is YFSETQ. Trimming removed 4 bases from V and 2 bases from J; junction bases left unmatched: 11. This CDR3 is built from 16 residues. The chain links TRBV5-1 to TRBJ2-7; 8 nucleotides match TRBD1. Input material: peripheral blood. The origin of this receptor is a human donor in a cohort sampled during active COVID-19. Here the CDR3 DNA reads TGCGCCAGCAGCCTAATCGACAGGGGTCCCCCCTACGAGCAGTACTTC. It encodes CASSLIDRGPPYEQYF.